A single T cell receptor (beta chain) is shown here with its context. This specimen belongs to a study of blood T cell repertoires in COVID-19. Study-wide background: Nucleic acid was either cDNA or gDNA, and it came from T cells, B-cell-depleted T cells, or PBMCs.

Germline CDR1 reads MGHRA; CDR2 reads YSYEKL. The CDR3 totals 13 residues. V lost 8 bases and J 1 base, leaving 8 bases between the germline ends. Measured with immunoSEQ multiplex PCR; TCRdb has only the in-frame clones, and not every one. The table lists over 120,000 clones, approximately 88% of them singletons. The chain combines TRBV4-1 with TRBJ1-4; D unresolved. The specimen was peripheral blood. This receptor was obtained from a woman in her fifties or sixties with acute or convalescent COVID-19. In DNA, the CDR3 is TGCGCCAGCTCCTCGGGAACTAATGAAAAACTGTTTTTT. Amino acid sequence: CASSSGTNEKLFF.